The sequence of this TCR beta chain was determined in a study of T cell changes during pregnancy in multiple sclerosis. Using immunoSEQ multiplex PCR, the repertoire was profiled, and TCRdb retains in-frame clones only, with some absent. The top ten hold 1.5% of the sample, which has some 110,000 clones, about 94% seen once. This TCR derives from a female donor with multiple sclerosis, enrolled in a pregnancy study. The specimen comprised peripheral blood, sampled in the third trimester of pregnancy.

CDR3 sequence reads: CASSRTAGNTIYF. The CDR3 DNA is TGTGCCAGCAGCCGGACAGCAGGAAACACCATATATTTT. This chain links TRBV7-3 with TRBJ1-3; D is perhaps TRBD1 (6 bases). The CDR3 totals 13 residues. Germline-derived CDR1 and CDR2 are SGHTA and FQGTGA. The V end lost 5 bases, the J end lost 4 bases, and 9 bases lay between the germline ends.